The subject of this entry is one T cell receptor beta chain. It may be a read error: a sequence one base away is much more abundant. Unique molecular identifiers were affixed to single, distinct cDNA molecules. TCRdb called the 5' RACE reads again in MiXCR, with one record for every CDR3 protein. The repertoire holds approximately 80,000 distinct CDR3 sequences, with 10% to 15% as singletons. The sample originates from a study of early T cells in non-severe SARS-CoV-2 infection. CDR3 length equals 15 residues. Germline CDR1 DFQATT, CDR2 SNEGSKA (reference sequence). V lost 5 bases and J lost 8; bases outside the gene matches: 6.

This TCR was recovered from an adult who was a healthcare worker with PCR-confirmed SARS-CoV-2 infection or an uninfected control (not recorded which). The V gene is TRBV20-1, the J gene TRBJ2-1, with 16 bases lining up with TRBD2. The sequencing input was whole blood. The CDR3 loop reads CSAGTSGRADDEQFF. The CDR3 DNA is TGCAGTGCTGGGACTAGCGGGAGGGCAGACGATGAGCAGTTCTTC.